A selection of T cell receptor beta chains follows, all from one sample in a study of circulating tumor DNA in untreated peripheral T-cell lymphoma. Assay: immunoSEQ multiplex PCR; the TCRdb copy retains only in-frame clones and omits some. This table has around 6,400 clones, about 64% appearing once. The sample consisted of tumor tissue. These receptors all stem from a human donor with peripheral T-cell lymphoma. Each CDR3 is given with its conserved first and last residue. D genes are given only for firm matches. A clone size is listed for some rows: how often the clone was seen (once, few, many), or a class if it is expanded.

j_call	d_call	v_call	clone_size	cdr3_nt	cdr3_aa
TRBJ2-7	.	TRBV12-5	few	TGTGCCAGCGAGGACAGTTACGAGCAGTACTTC	CASEDSYEQYF
TRBJ2-1	TRBD1	TRBV10-2	.	TGCGCCACGACAGGGGACCCCTACAATGAGCAGTTCTTC	CATTGDPYNEQFF
TRBJ2-1	.	TRBV19	once	TGTGCCAGTAGTTCACCGGGACATACCGAGAATGAGCAGTTCTTC	CASSSPGHTENEQFF
TRBJ2-1	TRBD2	TRBV28	.	TGTGCCAGCAAATCCGGGGGGAGACCCTACAATGAACAGTTCTTC	CASKSGGRPYNEQFF
TRBJ1-6	.	TRBV14	few	TGTGCCAGCAGCAGGACAGTGTATAATTCACCCCTCCACTTT	CASSRTVYNSPLHF
TRBJ2-3	TRBD2	TRBV6-8	.	TGTGCCAGCAGTTACCCAAAGCGGGGTATAGATACGCAGTATTTT	CASSYPKRGIDTQYF
TRBJ1-2	.	TRBV6-8	.	TGTGCCAGCAGTTCTCCCAACTATGGCTACACCTTC	CASSSPNYGYTF
TRBJ1-2	.	TRBV9	.	TGTGCCAGCAGCTCTCTATACCGGGCCACGGGCTATGGCTACACCTTC	CASSSLYRATGYGYTF
TRBJ2-7	.	TRBV23-1	.	TGCGCCAGCAGCCAAGATCAGGAGGTCTACGAGCAGTACTTC	CASSQDQEVYEQYF
TRBJ2-7	.	TRBV18	.	TGTGCCAGCTCAGAAACCAGCTACGAGCAGTACTTC	CASSETSYEQYF
TRBJ1-5	.	TRBV19	.	TGTGCCAGTAGTATAGACAGGGTAAGGGAGCCCCAGCATTTT	CASSIDRVREPQHF
TRBJ1-1	.	TRBV14	few	TGTGCCAGCAGCCTACAGGTCGGGGGGGAGACTGAAGCTTTCTTT	CASSLQVGGETEAFF
TRBJ2-2	.	TRBV1	few	TGCGCCAGCAGCCAGCACAACGGGGGGGCCGACACCGGGGAGCTGTTTTTT	CASSQHNGGADTGELFF
TRBJ2-1	TRBD1	TRBV14	few	TGTGCCAGCAGCCAAGGACAGGGGGCTTTCTACAATGAGCAGTTCTTC	CASSQGQGAFYNEQFF